A selection of T cell receptor beta chains follows, all from one sample in a study of T-cell memory formation after mild COVID-19. A single record per CDR3 protein comes from TCRdb applying MiXCR to the 5' RACE reads. The sample has fewer than 50,000 distinct CDR3 sequences; roughly 12% are singletons. The sample consisted of PBMCs or a T cell subset sorted from them (not recorded which). Receptors were obtained from a man aged 18 to 35 who had mild COVID-19 (a few samples of this study predate the infection). Cell type and time point are not known. Each CDR3 is given with its conserved first and last residue. A D gene is named only where the DNA matches it firmly. Clone size is given for some rows only: seen once, a few or many times, or a class if the clone is expanded.

j_call	d_call	v_call	clone_size	cdr3_aa	cdr3_nt
TRBJ1-6	-	TRBV12-3/TRBV12-4	many	CASSLQGSTLHF	TGTGCCAGCAGTTTACAGGGATCCACCCTCCACTTT
TRBJ2-1	-	TRBV4-2	many	CASSRRSRGEGSNEQFF	TGTGCCAGCAGCCGTAGGAGTAGGGGGGAAGGTAGCAATGAGCAGTTCTTC
TRBJ1-6	-	TRBV12-3/TRBV12-4	-	CASSSQGGSPLHF	TGTGCCAGCAGTAGCCAGGGTGGCTCACCCCTCCACTTT
TRBJ2-5	-	TRBV5-6	many	CASSMTSIETQYF	TGTGCCAGCAGCATGACTAGTATAGAGACCCAGTACTTC
TRBJ2-5	TRBD2	TRBV2	-	CASRVLAGVQETQSF	TGTGCCAGCAGGGTACTAGCGGGGGTCCAAGAGACCCAGTCCTTC
TRBJ1-2	-	TRBV5-1	-	CASSLDLGYGYTF	TGCGCCAGCAGCTTGGACCTCGGCTATGGCTACACCTTC
TRBJ2-1	TRBD1	TRBV5-4	-	CASSKQGADEQFF	TGTGCCAGCAGCAAACAGGGGGCGGATGAGCAGTTCTTC
TRBJ2-5	TRBD2	TRBV12-3/TRBV12-4	-	CASSEGLAEETQYF	TGTGCCAGCAGTGAGGGACTAGCGGAAGAGACCCAGTACTTC
TRBJ2-3	TRBD1	TRBV11-2	many	CASSPWTGSTDTQYF	TGTGCCAGCAGCCCATGGACAGGAAGCACAGATACGCAGTATTTT
TRBJ1-5	-	TRBV7-9	-	CASSLEDIYQPQHF	TGTGCCAGCAGCTTAGAGGATATCTATCAGCCCCAGCATTTT
TRBJ1-6	-	TRBV14	-	CASSQDSTLHF	TGTGCCAGCAGCCAAGATTCCACCCTCCACTTT
TRBJ2-7	-	TRBV20-1	many	CSAHYSLYEQYF	TGCAGTGCTCACTATTCTCTCTACGAGCAGTACTTC
TRBJ2-5	-	TRBV7-8	few	CASSEGVGTQYF	TGTGCCAGCAGCGAGGGGGTGGGGACCCAGTACTTC
TRBJ2-3	-	TRBV6-4	many	CASSQRDTDTQYF	TGTGCCAGCAGTCAAAGGGATACAGATACGCAGTATTTT
TRBJ1-1	-	TRBV2	few	CASSPQGVNTEAFF	TGTGCCAGCAGTCCACAGGGAGTGAACACTGAAGCTTTCTTT
TRBJ1-2	-	TRBV12-3/TRBV12-4	-	CASSSPGILYGYTF	TGTGCCAGCAGCTCCCCCGGGATCTTATATGGCTACACCTTC